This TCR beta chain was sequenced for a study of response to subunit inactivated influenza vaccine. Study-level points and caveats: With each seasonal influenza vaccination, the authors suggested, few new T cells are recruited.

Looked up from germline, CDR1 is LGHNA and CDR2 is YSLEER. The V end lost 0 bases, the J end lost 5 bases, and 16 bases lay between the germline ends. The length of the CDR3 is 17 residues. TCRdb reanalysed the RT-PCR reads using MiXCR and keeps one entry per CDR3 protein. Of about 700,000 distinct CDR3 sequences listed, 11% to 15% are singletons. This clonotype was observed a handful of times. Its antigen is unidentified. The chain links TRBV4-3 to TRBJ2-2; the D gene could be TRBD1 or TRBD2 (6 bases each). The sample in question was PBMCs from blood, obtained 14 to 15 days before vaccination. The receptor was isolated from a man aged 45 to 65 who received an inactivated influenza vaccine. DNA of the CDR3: TGCGCCAGCAGCCAAGATATTAGGGGGGCGCTTACCGGGGAGCTGTTTTTT. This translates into CASSQDIRGALTGELFF.